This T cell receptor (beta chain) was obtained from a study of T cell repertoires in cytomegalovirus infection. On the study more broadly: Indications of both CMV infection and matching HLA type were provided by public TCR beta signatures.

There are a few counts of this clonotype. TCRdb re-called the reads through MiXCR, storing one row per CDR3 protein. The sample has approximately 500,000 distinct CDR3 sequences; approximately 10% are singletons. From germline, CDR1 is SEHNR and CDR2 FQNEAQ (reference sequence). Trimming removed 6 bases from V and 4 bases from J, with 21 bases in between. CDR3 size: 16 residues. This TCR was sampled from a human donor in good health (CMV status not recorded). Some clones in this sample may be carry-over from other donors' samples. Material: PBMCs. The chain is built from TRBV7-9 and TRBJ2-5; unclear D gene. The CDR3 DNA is TGTGCCAGCAGACTAACCCGGAGCAGGACCCGAGAGACCCAGTACTTC. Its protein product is CASRLTRSRTRETQYF.